This TCR beta chain was obtained from a study of shared clonotypes between healthy human individuals. CD8 memory merged CD45RO+ cells and CCR7-negative CD45RA+ TemRA cells into one population. Source study methods: ImmunoSEQ output lacked quality scores and full-length reads, limiting matched filtering. Some clones are missing from TCRdb's copy, which holds only in-frame ones; the method was immunoSEQ multiplex PCR. Clonal size and the V and J genes are those of that table, whereas D and trimming came from the DNA. The data show approximately 87,000 clones, about 64% seen once. Germline V lookup: CDR1 SGHRS, CDR2 YFSETQ. CDR3 length: 14 residues. V gave up 4 bases and J gave up 5 bases; unmatched junction bases: 8. Regarding this clone: Its antigen is not known.

Study findings and constraints: Inspection by rarefaction showed sorted-subset sequencing to be incomplete despite large depth. Unshared clonotypes carried lower generation probabilities than those common to all four donors.

V usage is TRBV5-1 and J usage is TRBJ2-5; TRBD2 matches 7 bases. The specimen was memory CD8+ T cells sorted from blood. Subset indicated: CD45RO+ cells pooled with CCR7-negative TemRA cells. This clonotype originated in a man between 25 and 39 years old in good health. The CDR3, as DNA: TGCGCCAGCAGCCCCTTCCTAGCGGCGGAGACCCAGTACTTC. It yields the protein CASSPFLAAETQYF. Full variable domain (missing parts from reference TRBV5-1 and TRBJ2-5): KAGVTQTPRYLIKTRGQQVTLSCSPISGHRSVSWYQQTPGQGLQFLFEYFSETQRNKGNFPGRFSGRQFSNSRSEMNVSTLELGDSALYLCASSPFLAAETQYFGPGTRLLVL.